Below, one T cell receptor beta chain is given with its context. The antigen remains unidentified. The treatment was: roughly ten-day PBMC culture with coronavirus spike peptide pools or control peptides (ViraFEST assay). The record originates from a study of vaccination and CD4 T cells after COVID-19. At the Johns Hopkins FTIC core, DNA taken from cultured CD4+ T cells was sequenced by way of the Oncomine TCR Beta short-read assay. TCRdb fed the PCR reads into MiXCR, producing one record per CDR3 protein. The sample lists over 15,000 distinct CDR3 sequences; less than 60% were seen once. This TCR was recovered from a human donor who had recovered from COVID-19. The sequences come from CD4+ T cells from blood, cultured in vitro, collected before SARS-CoV-2 vaccination.

DNA of the CDR3: TGTGCCATCAGTGACCCCAGTGGCGGAGGCTCACCCCTCCACTTT. Protein product: CAISDPSGGGSPLHF. The genes are TRBV10-3 and TRBJ1-6; D is uncertain. Germline-derived CDR1 and CDR2 are ENHRY and SYGVKD. This CDR3 has 15 amino acids. Trimming took off 3 bases at V and 10 bases at J, with 16 bases between the two ends.